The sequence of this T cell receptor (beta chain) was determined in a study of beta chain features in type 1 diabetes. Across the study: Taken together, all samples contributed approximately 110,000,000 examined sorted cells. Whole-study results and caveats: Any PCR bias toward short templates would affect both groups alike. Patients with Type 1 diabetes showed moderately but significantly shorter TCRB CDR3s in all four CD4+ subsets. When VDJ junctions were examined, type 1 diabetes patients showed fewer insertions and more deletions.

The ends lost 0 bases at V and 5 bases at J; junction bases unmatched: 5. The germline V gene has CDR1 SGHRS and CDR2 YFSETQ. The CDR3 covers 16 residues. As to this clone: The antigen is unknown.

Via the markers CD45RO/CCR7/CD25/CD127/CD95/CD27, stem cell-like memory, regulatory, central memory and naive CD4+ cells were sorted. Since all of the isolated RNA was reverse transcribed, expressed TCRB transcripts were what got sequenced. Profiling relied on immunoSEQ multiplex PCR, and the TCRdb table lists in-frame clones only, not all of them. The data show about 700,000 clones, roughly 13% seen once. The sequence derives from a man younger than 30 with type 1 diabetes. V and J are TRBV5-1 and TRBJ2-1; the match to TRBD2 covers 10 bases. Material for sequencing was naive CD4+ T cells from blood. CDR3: CASSLVSGRVNNEQFF. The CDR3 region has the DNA TGCGCCAGCAGCTTGGTAAGCGGGAGGGTAAACAATGAGCAGTTCTTC.